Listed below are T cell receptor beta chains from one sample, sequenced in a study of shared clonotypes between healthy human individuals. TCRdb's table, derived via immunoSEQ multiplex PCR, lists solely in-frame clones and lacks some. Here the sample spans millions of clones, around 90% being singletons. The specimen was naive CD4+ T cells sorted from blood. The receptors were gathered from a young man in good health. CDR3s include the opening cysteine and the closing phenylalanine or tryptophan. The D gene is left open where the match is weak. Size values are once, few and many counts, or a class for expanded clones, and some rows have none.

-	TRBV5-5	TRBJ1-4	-	TGTGCCAGCAGCGGGAGCGTCGGGACTTTACGTGAAAAACTGTTTTTT	CASSGSVGTLREKLFF
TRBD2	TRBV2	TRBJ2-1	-	TGTGCCAGCACCGGGACTAGAGTTTCCAATGAGCAGTTCTTC	CASTGTRVSNEQFF
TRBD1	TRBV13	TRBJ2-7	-	TGTGCCAGCAGCTCCGCCTCCGGGACAGGGTGGTACGAGCAGTACTTC	CASSSASGTGWYEQYF
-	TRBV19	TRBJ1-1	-	TGTGCCAGTAGTCTGTCCCTGAGGAGAACCACTGAAGCTTTCTTT	CASSLSLRRTTEAFF
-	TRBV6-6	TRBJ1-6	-	TGTGCCACCGCGCCCCCTAATTCACCCCTCCACTTT	CATAPPNSPLHF
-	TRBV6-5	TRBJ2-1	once	TGTGCCAGCAGTTCCCACCTACTAGAAAAGTGGGAGCAGTTCTTC	CASSSHLLEKWEQFF
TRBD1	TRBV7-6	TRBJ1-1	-	TGTGCCAGCAGCTTAGTGGCCAGGGGGGACACTGAAGCTTTCTTT	CASSLVARGDTEAFF
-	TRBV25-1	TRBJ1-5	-	TGTGCCAGCAGTGAAGACGACAGGCCCAATCAGCCCCAGCATTTT	CASSEDDRPNQPQHF
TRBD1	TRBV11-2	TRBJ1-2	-	TGTGCCAGCAGCGTGGACAGGGTTGACGGTGGCTACACCTTC	CASSVDRVDGGYTF
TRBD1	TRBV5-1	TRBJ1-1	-	TGCGCCAGCAGCAGAGGACAGGGGATGAACACTGAAGCTTTCTTT	CASSRGQGMNTEAFF